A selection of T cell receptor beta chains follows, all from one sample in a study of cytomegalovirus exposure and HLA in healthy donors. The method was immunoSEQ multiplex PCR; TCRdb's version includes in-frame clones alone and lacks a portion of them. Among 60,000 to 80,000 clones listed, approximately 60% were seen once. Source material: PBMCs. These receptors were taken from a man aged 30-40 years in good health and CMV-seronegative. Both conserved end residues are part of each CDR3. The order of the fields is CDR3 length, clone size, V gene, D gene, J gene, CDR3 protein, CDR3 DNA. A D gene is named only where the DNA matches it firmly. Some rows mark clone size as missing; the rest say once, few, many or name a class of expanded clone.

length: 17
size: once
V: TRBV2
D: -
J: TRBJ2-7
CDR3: CASSEARGGLHSYEQYF
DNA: TGTGCCAGCAGTGAAGCGAGGGGGGGTTTGCACTCCTACGAGCAGTACTTC

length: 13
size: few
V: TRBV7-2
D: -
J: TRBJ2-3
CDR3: CASSLGQVDTQYF
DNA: TGTGCCAGCAGCTTAGGTCAGGTGGATACGCAGTATTTT

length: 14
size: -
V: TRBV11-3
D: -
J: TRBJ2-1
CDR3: CASSLDSQLNEQFF
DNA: TGTGCCAGCAGCTTAGATTCACAGCTTAATGAGCAGTTCTTC

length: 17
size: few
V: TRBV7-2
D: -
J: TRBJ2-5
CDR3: CASSLFPRGRVGETQYF
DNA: TGTGCCAGCAGCTTATTTCCCCGGGGTCGCGTCGGGGAGACCCAGTACTTC

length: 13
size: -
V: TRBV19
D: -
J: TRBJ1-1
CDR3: CASSRGMTQAAFF
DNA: TGTGCCAGTAGTCGAGGGATGACTCAGGCAGCTTTCTTT

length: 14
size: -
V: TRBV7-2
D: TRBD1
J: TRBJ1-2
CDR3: CASSHLDRGYGYTF
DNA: TGTGCCAGCAGCCATCTCGACAGGGGTTATGGCTACACCTTC

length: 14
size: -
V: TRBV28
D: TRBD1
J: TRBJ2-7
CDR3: CASSLSGQGYEQYF
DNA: TGTGCCAGCAGTTTGAGTGGACAGGGCTACGAGCAGTACTTC

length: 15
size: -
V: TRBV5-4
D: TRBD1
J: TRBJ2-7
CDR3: CASSLEGTGVYEQYF
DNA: TGTGCCAGCAGCTTGGAGGGGACAGGGGTCTACGAGCAGTACTTC

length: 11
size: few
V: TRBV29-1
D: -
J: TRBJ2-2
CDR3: CSVGEAGELFF
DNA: TGCAGCGTCGGGGAAGCCGGGGAGCTGTTTTTT

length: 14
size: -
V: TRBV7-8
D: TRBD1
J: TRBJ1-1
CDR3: CASSFRQGATEAFF
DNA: TGTGCCAGCAGCTTTCGACAGGGGGCGACTGAAGCTTTCTTT

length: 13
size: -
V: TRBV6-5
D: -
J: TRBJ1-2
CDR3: CASSSGSEDGYTF
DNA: TGTGCCAGCAGTTCCGGGTCCGAGGATGGCTACACCTTC

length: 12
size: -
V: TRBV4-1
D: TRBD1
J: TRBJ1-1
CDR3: CASSRTGTEAFF
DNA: TGCGCCAGCAGCCGGACAGGGACTGAAGCTTTCTTT

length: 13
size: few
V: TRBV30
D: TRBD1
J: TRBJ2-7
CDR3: CAWGRTGEGEQYF
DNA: TGTGCCTGGGGGAGGACAGGGGAGGGCGAGCAGTACTTC

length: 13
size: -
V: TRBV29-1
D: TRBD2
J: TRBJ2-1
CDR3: CSGTTSGGGEQFF
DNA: TGCAGCGGAACGACTAGCGGGGGAGGTGAGCAGTTCTTC

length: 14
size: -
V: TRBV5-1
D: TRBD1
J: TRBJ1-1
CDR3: CASSVTGTGDGAFF
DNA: TGCGCCAGCAGCGTTACCGGGACAGGGGATGGAGCTTTCTTT

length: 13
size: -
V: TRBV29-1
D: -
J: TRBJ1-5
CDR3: CSVGQGPDQPQHF
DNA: TGCAGCGTGGGTCAGGGCCCAGATCAGCCCCAGCATTTT

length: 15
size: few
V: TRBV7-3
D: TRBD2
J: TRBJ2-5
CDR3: CASSLNGGAQETQYF
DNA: TGTGCCAGCAGCCTCAACGGGGGGGCCCAAGAGACCCAGTACTTC

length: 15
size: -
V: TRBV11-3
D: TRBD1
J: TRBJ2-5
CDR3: CASSLGQGTVETQYF
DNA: TGTGCCAGCAGCTTAGGACAGGGGACTGTAGAGACCCAGTACTTC

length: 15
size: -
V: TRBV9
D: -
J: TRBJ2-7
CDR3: CASSVAADRTYEQYF
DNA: TGTGCCAGCAGCGTAGCCGCTGACAGAACCTACGAGCAGTACTTC

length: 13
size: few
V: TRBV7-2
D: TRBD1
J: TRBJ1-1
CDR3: CASSLQGASEAFF
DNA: TGTGCCAGCAGCCTTCAGGGGGCCTCTGAAGCTTTCTTT

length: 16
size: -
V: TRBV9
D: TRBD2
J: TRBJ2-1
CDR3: CASSYGTSGVYNEQFF
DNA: TGTGCCAGCAGCTACGGGACTAGCGGGGTCTACAATGAGCAGTTCTTC

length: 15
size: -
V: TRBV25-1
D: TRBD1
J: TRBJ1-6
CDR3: CASSPRQGRNSPLHF
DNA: TGTGCCAGCAGTCCCCGACAGGGGCGGAATTCACCCCTCCACTTT

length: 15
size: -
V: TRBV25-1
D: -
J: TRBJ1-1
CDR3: CASSEYRTPNTEAFF
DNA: TGTGCCAGCAGTGAATATAGGACACCGAACACTGAAGCTTTCTTT

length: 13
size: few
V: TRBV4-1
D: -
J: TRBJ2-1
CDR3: CASSQDQAYEQFF
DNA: TGCGCCAGCAGCCAAGATCAAGCGTATGAGCAGTTCTTC

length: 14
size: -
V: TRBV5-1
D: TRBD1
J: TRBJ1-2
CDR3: CASGVTGGSSGYTF
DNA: TGCGCCAGCGGGGTTACAGGGGGATCGTCCGGCTACACCTTC

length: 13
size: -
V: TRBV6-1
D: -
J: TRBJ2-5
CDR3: CASSLSAGETQYF
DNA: TGTGCCAGCAGCCTGTCCGCGGGGGAGACCCAGTACTTC

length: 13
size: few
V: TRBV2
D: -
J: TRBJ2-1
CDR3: CASIRRLGDEQFF
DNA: TGTGCCAGCATACGGCGATTGGGCGATGAGCAGTTCTTC

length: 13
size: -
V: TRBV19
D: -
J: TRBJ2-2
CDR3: CASSTPRAGELFF
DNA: TGTGCCAGTAGTACCCCCCGGGCCGGGGAGCTGTTTTTT

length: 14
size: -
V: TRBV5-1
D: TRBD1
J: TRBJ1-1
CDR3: CASSTDREVAEAFF
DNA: TGCGCCAGCAGCACAGACAGGGAGGTTGCTGAAGCTTTCTTT

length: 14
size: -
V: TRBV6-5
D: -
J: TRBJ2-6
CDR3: CATKPGSYHNVLTF
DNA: TGTGCCACCAAACCCGGGTCTTACCACAACGTCCTGACTTTC